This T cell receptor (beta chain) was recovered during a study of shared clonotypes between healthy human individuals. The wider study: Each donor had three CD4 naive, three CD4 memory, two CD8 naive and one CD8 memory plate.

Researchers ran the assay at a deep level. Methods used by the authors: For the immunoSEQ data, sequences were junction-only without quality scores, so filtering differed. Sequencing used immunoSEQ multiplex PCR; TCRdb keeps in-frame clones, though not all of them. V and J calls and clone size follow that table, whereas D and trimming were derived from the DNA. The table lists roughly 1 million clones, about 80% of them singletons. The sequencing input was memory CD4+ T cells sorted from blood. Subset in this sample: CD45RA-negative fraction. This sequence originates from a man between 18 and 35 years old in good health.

The CDR3 sequence: CAWRLNSPLHF. The CDR3 bases are TGTGCCTGGCGCCTAAATTCACCCCTCCACTTT. The V gene is TRBV30, the J gene TRBJ1-6; no reliable D call. CDR3 length: 11 residues. Trimming left V 5 bases short and J 7 bases short, with 6 bases between. The germline CDR1 and CDR2 sequences are GTSNPN and SVGIG (reference sequence).